These T cell receptor beta chains were read from a single sample in a study of blood T cell repertoires in COVID-19. Using immunoSEQ multiplex PCR, the repertoire was profiled, and TCRdb retains in-frame clones only, with some absent. There are almost 300,000 clones in the sample; around 92% occur only once, and more than 9.5% lies in the top ten. What was sequenced was peripheral blood. The receptors originated from a woman in her twenties or thirties with COVID-19, enrolled during active disease. Each CDR3 is given with its conserved first and last residue. The D gene is left open where the match is weak. Size is stated for part of the rows, as once, few or many counts, or as a class when the clone is expanded.

clone_size	v_call	d_call	j_call	cdr3_aa	cdr3_nt
.	TRBV19	TRBD1	TRBJ1-5	CASSGDRGYNQPQHF	TGTGCCAGTAGTGGCGACAGGGGTTACAATCAGCCCCAGCATTTT
.	TRBV10-2	TRBD1	TRBJ1-5	CASTTTGWGQPQHF	TGCGCCAGCACCACGACAGGGTGGGGTCAGCCCCAGCATTTT
.	TRBV7-9	.	TRBJ1-2	CASSLDLERGNGYGYTF	TGTGCCAGCAGCTTAGATCTGGAGCGGGGAAACGGCTATGGCTACACCTTC
.	TRBV4-1	.	TRBJ2-7	CASMSQADEQYF	TGCGCCAGCATGAGTCAGGCTGACGAGCAGTACTTC
.	TRBV19	.	TRBJ1-1	CASSTRGYDPPWGMNTEAFF	TGTGCCAGTAGTACCCGGGGGTACGATCCTCCGTGGGGCATGAACACTGAAGCTTTCTTT
.	TRBV6-5	.	TRBJ1-2	CASSYEGVGGYTF	TGTGCCAGCAGTTACGAGGGCGTAGGAGGCTACACCTTC
.	TRBV4-1	.	TRBJ1-1	CASSQIAGRVNTEAFF	TGCGCCAGCAGCCAAATTGCGGGACGGGTGAACACTGAAGCTTTCTTT
.	TRBV6-2/TRBV6-3	.	TRBJ2-5	CASSYWAQETQYF	TGTGCCAGCAGTTACTGGGCCCAAGAGACCCAGTACTTC
few	TRBV6-5	.	TRBJ1-1	CASSYEKQKEAFF	TGTGCCAGCAGTTATGAAAAACAGAAAGAAGCTTTCTTT
.	TRBV12-5	.	TRBJ1-2	CASGLGTGQPRGYTF	TGTGCTAGTGGTTTGGGAACAGGACAGCCCCGGGGCTACACCTTC
.	TRBV5-6	.	TRBJ1-2	CASRRGLGYTF	TGTGCCAGCAGGCGGGGGCTCGGCTACACCTTC
.	TRBV5-1	TRBD1	TRBJ2-2	CASSPPRTGDTGELFF	TGCGCCAGCAGCCCCCCCCGGACAGGAGATACCGGGGAGCTGTTTTTT
.	TRBV3-1/TRBV3-2	.	TRBJ2-3	CASSQGYTDTQYF	TGTGCCAGCAGCCAAGGCTACACAGATACGCAGTATTTT
.	TRBV5-8	.	TRBJ1-1	CASSWGQLNTEAFF	TGTGCCAGCAGCTGGGGGCAGTTGAACACTGAAGCTTTCTTT
.	TRBV15	.	TRBJ1-5	CATGGGRQPQHF	TGTGCCACCGGGGGAGGGCGGCAGCCCCAGCATTTT
.	TRBV27	TRBD1	TRBJ2-2	CASSWRQGVAGELFF	TGTGCCAGCAGTTGGAGACAGGGTGTGGCGGGGGAGCTGTTTTTT
.	TRBV4-1	TRBD1	TRBJ1-6	CASSQFGQGPTYNSPLHF	TGCGCCAGCAGCCAATTCGGACAGGGGCCGACCTATAATTCACCCCTCCACTTT
.	TRBV5-4	TRBD1	TRBJ2-1	CASSPIRTGRDEQFF	TGTGCCAGCAGCCCGATCCGGACAGGGCGGGATGAGCAGTTCTTC
.	TRBV6-5	.	TRBJ1-5	CASGQGFSNQPQHF	TGTGCCAGCGGTCAGGGTTTTAGCAATCAGCCCCAGCATTTT
few	TRBV5-1	.	TRBJ2-7	CASSSTGEGYEQYF	TGCGCCAGCAGCTCGACAGGGGAGGGCTACGAGCAGTACTTC
.	TRBV4-1	TRBD2	TRBJ2-7	CASSQKKGNGGVPYEQYF	TGCGCCAGCAGCCAAAAAAAGGGGAACGGGGGGGTCCCCTACGAGCAGTACTTC
.	TRBV5-4	TRBD1	TRBJ1-1	CASSSPGQGYTEAFF	TGTGCCAGCAGCTCACCGGGACAGGGATACACTGAAGCTTTCTTT
.	TRBV6-2/TRBV6-3	.	TRBJ2-3	CASSLQGGTDTQYF	TGTGCCAGCAGTTTACAGGGCGGCACAGATACGCAGTATTTT
.	TRBV4-2	.	TRBJ2-1	CASSQDWSASYNEQFF	TGTGCCAGCAGCCAAGATTGGAGCGCAAGCTACAATGAGCAGTTCTTC
.	TRBV19	TRBD2	TRBJ2-1	CASSMTSGGAEQFF	TGTGCCAGTAGTATGACTAGCGGGGGGGCGGAGCAGTTCTTC
.	TRBV6-5	.	TRBJ1-1	CASSYEQGYTEAFF	TGTGCCAGCAGTTACGAACAGGGTTACACTGAAGCTTTCTTT
few	TRBV19	TRBD1	TRBJ1-4	CASAQGGNEKLFF	TGTGCCAGTGCCCAGGGGGGTAATGAAAAACTGTTTTTT
.	TRBV5-1	.	TRBJ1-1	CASGAAANTEAFF	TGCGCCAGCGGAGCGGCCGCGAACACTGAAGCTTTCTTT
.	TRBV11-2	TRBD1	TRBJ1-1	CASSVDPGTDTEAFF	TGTGCCAGCAGCGTAGACCCCGGGACAGACACTGAAGCTTTCTTT
.	TRBV18	TRBD1	TRBJ1-1	CASSRGQGGTEAFF	TGTGCCAGCTCACGGGGACAGGGTGGGACTGAAGCTTTCTTT
.	TRBV5-1	.	TRBJ2-1	CASSLGLQGSPYNEQFF	TGCGCCAGCAGCTTGGGCTTACAGGGAAGTCCCTACAATGAGCAGTTCTTC
.	TRBV18	TRBD1	TRBJ1-5	CASSPGTGDWSNQPQHF	TGTGCCAGCTCCCCCGGGACAGGGGATTGGAGCAATCAGCCCCAGCATTTT
once	TRBV24-1	.	TRBJ1-5	CATSEFWWGGPRKSQPQHF	TGTGCCACCAGTGAATTTTGGTGGGGGGGGCCAAGGAAGAGTCAGCCCCAGCATTTT
.	TRBV3-1/TRBV3-2	.	TRBJ2-2	CASSQFFPGPNTGELFF	TGTGCCAGCAGCCAGTTTTTCCCGGGTCCGAACACCGGGGAGCTGTTTTTT
.	TRBV7-2	.	TRBJ2-7	CASRPDTSYEQYF	TGTGCCAGCAGGCCGGACACCTCCTACGAGCAGTACTTC
.	TRBV6-4	.	TRBJ2-1	CASSDRLSKRVYNEQFF	TGTGCCAGCAGTGATAGGCTCTCGAAGAGGGTCTACAATGAGCAGTTCTTC